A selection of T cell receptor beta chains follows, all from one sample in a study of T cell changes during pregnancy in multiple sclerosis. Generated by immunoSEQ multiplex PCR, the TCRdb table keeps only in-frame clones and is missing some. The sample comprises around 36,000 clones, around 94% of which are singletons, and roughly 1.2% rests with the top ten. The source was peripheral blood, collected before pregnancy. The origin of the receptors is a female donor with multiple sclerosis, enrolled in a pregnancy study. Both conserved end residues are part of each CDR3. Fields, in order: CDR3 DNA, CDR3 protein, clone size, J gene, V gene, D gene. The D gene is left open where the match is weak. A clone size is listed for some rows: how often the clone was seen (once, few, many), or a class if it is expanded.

TGTGCTAGTGAAGGGGCCGACAGTCTCAATCAGCCCCAGCATTTT CASEGADSLNQPQHF - TRBJ1-5 TRBV12-5 -
TGTGCCAGCAGTGTTTTACTATACAATGAGCAGTTCTTC CASSVLLYNEQFF - TRBJ2-1 TRBV25-1 -
TGTGCCTGGAGTGTTCCAGGGTGGGGCTACACCTTC CAWSVPGWGYTF - TRBJ1-2 TRBV30 -
TGTGCCAGCAGTTATTTAGAAAGCACAGATACGCAGTATTTT CASSYLESTDTQYF - TRBJ2-3 TRBV6-5 -
TGTGCCAGCAGGGACATTTGGACAGGGAAGTCCTATGGCTACACCTTC CASRDIWTGKSYGYTF - TRBJ1-2 TRBV2 TRBD1
TGTGCCAGTAGTATACATACCCCCGGGGCAGATACGCAGTATTTT CASSIHTPGADTQYF - TRBJ2-3 TRBV19 -
TGTGCCAGCAGTTACGGGGGGACGGATACGCAGTATTTT CASSYGGTDTQYF - TRBJ2-3 TRBV6-5 -
TGTGCCAGCTCACCGGGACTAGCGGGAGAACAGACCCAGTACTTC CASSPGLAGEQTQYF - TRBJ2-5 TRBV18 TRBD2
TGCGCCAGCAGCATAGGACAAAGTCAAGAGACCCAGTACTTC CASSIGQSQETQYF - TRBJ2-5 TRBV5-1 -
TGTGCCAGTCTGACTAGCGGGAGAGGCGAGCAGTACTTC CASLTSGRGEQYF few TRBJ2-7 TRBV6-1 TRBD2
TGCGCCAGCAGCCTACAGGGGGACACCGGGGAGCTGTTTTTT CASSLQGDTGELFF - TRBJ2-2 TRBV4-3 TRBD1
TGTGCCAGCAGCCCACTACTTCAAGAGACCCAGTACTTC CASSPLLQETQYF - TRBJ2-5 TRBV7-2 -
TGTGCCAGCCGGGGGGGGACTGAAGCTTTCTTT CASRGGTEAFF - TRBJ1-1 TRBV18 -
TGCGCCAGCAGCCAATCCGGACTAGCGGGAGAAGAGACCCAGTACTTC CASSQSGLAGEETQYF - TRBJ2-5 TRBV4-1 TRBD2
TGCGCCAGCAGGACACAGGGGGCAGAAGAAGCTTTCTTT CASRTQGAEEAFF few TRBJ1-1 TRBV5-1 TRBD1
TGTGCCAGTAGTACCAACAGGGGTGGGGAGACCCAGTACTTC CASSTNRGGETQYF - TRBJ2-5 TRBV19 TRBD1
TGTGCCAGTAGTATGGGGGGAAGGAGCAATCAGCCCCAGCATTTT CASSMGGRSNQPQHF - TRBJ1-5 TRBV19 -
TGCGCCAGCAGCTCAACAGGGGAACCATTCGGGCAGTACTTC CASSSTGEPFGQYF - TRBJ2-7 TRBV5-1 TRBD1
TGCGCCAGCAGCTTGGGGGACTCCACAGATACGCAGTATTTT CASSLGDSTDTQYF - TRBJ2-3 TRBV5-1 -
TGTGCCAGTAGCCCCGGGACAGGGGGCTACGAGCAGTACTTC CASSPGTGGYEQYF - TRBJ2-7 TRBV19 TRBD1
TGTGCCAGCTCACTGGACAGGGGTTATTCACCCCTCCACTTT CASSLDRGYSPLHF - TRBJ1-6 TRBV18 TRBD1
TGCAGCGGGGAGGAGGGCCATGAGCAGTTCTTC CSGEEGHEQFF - TRBJ2-1 TRBV29-1 -
TGTGCCAGCAGACAGGGCTACGAGCAGTACTTC CASRQGYEQYF - TRBJ2-7 TRBV27 -
TGTGCCAGCAGTACGACAGGCTTTTACTACGAGCAGTACTTC CASSTTGFYYEQYF - TRBJ2-7 TRBV6-1 -
TGTGCCAGCAGCTCGCAGGGGGGAAAAGCTTTCTTT CASSSQGGKAFF - TRBJ1-1 TRBV11-3 TRBD1
TGTGCCAGCACCGGAAAAGGGACTAGCGGGAGTAATCGGGTAGGCGGGGAGCTGTTTTTT CASTGKGTSGSNRVGGELFF - TRBJ2-2 TRBV27 TRBD2
TGTAGCGGGAGGGCCGAAAAGACCCAGTACTTC CSGRAEKTQYF - TRBJ2-5 TRBV30 TRBD2
TGTGCCAGCAGCCAAGCGGGTAGACGCGGATTAGGGGACTCCTACGAGCAGTACTTC CASSQAGRRGLGDSYEQYF - TRBJ2-7 TRBV7-8 -
TGCGCCAGCAGCTTGGGACAGGGGGGCTACGAGCAGTACTTC CASSLGQGGYEQYF - TRBJ2-7 TRBV5-1 TRBD1
TGTGCCTGGAGTGAAGGACAGGGAGCTGGATCCCTCCACTTT CAWSEGQGAGSLHF - TRBJ1-6 TRBV30 TRBD1
TGTGCCAGCAGCTTGGGGGCGGGCACCGGGGAGCTGTTTTTT CASSLGAGTGELFF - TRBJ2-2 TRBV7-6 -
TGTGCCATCAGTGAGTCGAGGGGGATCCGGGAGACCCAGTACTTC CAISESRGIRETQYF - TRBJ2-5 TRBV10-3 -
TGTGCCAGTAGTATTACGAACTACAACACCGGGGAGCTGTTTTTT CASSITNYNTGELFF - TRBJ2-2 TRBV19 -
TGTGCCAGCAGTTTCGGGTCTAGCGGGAATGGCAATGAGCAGTTCTTC CASSFGSSGNGNEQFF few TRBJ2-1 TRBV7-9 TRBD2
TGCGCCAGCAGTGAAAATCGAGCGGGAGGAGGCAATGAGCAGTTCTTC CASSENRAGGGNEQFF - TRBJ2-1 TRBV10-1 TRBD2
TGTGCCAGCACGGGACTAGCGATTAACACCGGGGAGCTGTTTTTT CASTGLAINTGELFF - TRBJ2-2 TRBV19 TRBD2
TGTGCCAGCTCACCCCGGGACAGGGACACTGAAGCTTTCTTT CASSPRDRDTEAFF few TRBJ1-1 TRBV18 TRBD1
TGTGCCAGCACCACTGGACAGGCCGCTAATGAAAAACTGTTTTTT CASTTGQAANEKLFF - TRBJ1-4 TRBV28 TRBD1
TGTGCCAGCAGTCCAGGACAGGGGGGTGGCTACACCTTC CASSPGQGGGYTF - TRBJ1-2 TRBV6-6 TRBD1
TGCGCCAGCAGTGAGTTCAGGGGAACAGATACGCAGTATTTT CASSEFRGTDTQYF - TRBJ2-3 TRBV10-2 -
TGCGCCAGCAGCCAGGTGACTAGCGGGAATGATGAGCAGTTCTTC CASSQVTSGNDEQFF - TRBJ2-1 TRBV4-1 TRBD2
TGCGCCACCGGATTTAGCGGGAGAAGGGATGAGCAGTTCTTC CATGFSGRRDEQFF - TRBJ2-1 TRBV4-1 TRBD2
TGTGCCAGCAGCTTCCCCCCCTTGACAAGCCCTATCCAACATACGCAGTATTTT CASSFPPLTSPIQHTQYF - TRBJ2-3 TRBV7-9 -
TGCACCAGCAGCCAAGATCAAGGGGAAAGCTCCTACGAGCAGTACTTC CTSSQDQGESSYEQYF - TRBJ2-7 TRBV1 -
TGTGCCAGCAGTAGCCTTTTAGCGGGGACCTACAATGAGCAGTTCTTC CASSSLLAGTYNEQFF - TRBJ2-1 TRBV6-6 TRBD2
TGTGCCAGCAGTTACTCGGGGACTCCTGAAGCTTTCTTT CASSYSGTPEAFF once TRBJ1-1 TRBV6-6 -
TGTGCCAGCAGCTGGGGCCCCAGGGTTCAAAACTATGGCTACACCTTC CASSWGPRVQNYGYTF - TRBJ1-2 TRBV9 -
TGTGCCAGCAGTTACTCGAGGGCAGTAGGAAACACCATATATTTT CASSYSRAVGNTIYF few TRBJ1-3 TRBV6-5 -
TGTGCCAGCTCACCCTTCGGACTAGCCCATAGCTCCTACGAGCAGTACTTC CASSPFGLAHSSYEQYF - TRBJ2-7 TRBV18 TRBD2
TGTGCCATCAGTGAGGGAGGGGCCAAATCCTACGAGCAGTACTTC CAISEGGAKSYEQYF - TRBJ2-7 TRBV10-3 -
TGCGCCAGCAGCCCGGTACTAGCGGGAGAGGACTACGAGCAGTACTTC CASSPVLAGEDYEQYF - TRBJ2-7 TRBV4-3 TRBD2
TGTGCCAGCAGCTTAGGGCAGGGTTATGAAAAACTGTTTTTT CASSLGQGYEKLFF - TRBJ1-4 TRBV13 -
TGTGCCAGCAGCCAACTGGACAGTGGCTCCTACGAGCAGTACTTC CASSQLDSGSYEQYF once TRBJ2-7 TRBV4-2 -